This T cell receptor beta chain is from a study of cytomegalovirus exposure and HLA in healthy donors. General study findings and limits: There were 164 TCR beta chains listed as cytomegalovirus-associated. Later analysis revealed greater clonal expansion in HLA-associated TCR beta chains than in equally common others.

Of note for this clone: Its target is unknown.

CDR1 is LNHNV and CDR2 is YYDKDF in the germline V gene (reference sequence). Trimming cost V 3 bases and J 2 bases; bases outside gene matches: 6. This CDR3 region has 17 residues. PCR primers comprised 60 Vbeta and 13 Jbeta primers. Clones were read by immunoSEQ multiplex PCR, and TCRdb kept only the in-frame ones, dropping some. Here the sample spans tens of thousands of clones, roughly 80% being singletons. The chain carries TRBV15 and TRBJ2-1, with TRBD2 matching 11 bases. The sample comprised PBMCs. This clonotype originated in a girl aged 2-15 years in good health and CMV-seropositive. The DNA of the CDR3 is TGTGCCACCAGCAGCAGAGGGACTAGCGGAGCCTACAATGAGCAGTTCTTC. It is translated as CATSSRGTSGAYNEQFF.